The 21 T cell receptor beta chains in this list originate from one sample, sequenced in a study of blood T cell repertoires in COVID-19. The assay was immunoSEQ multiplex PCR, and TCRdb's table has in-frame clones only and misses some. The data hold some 63,000 clones, with approximately 85% observed a single time. Sequencing was performed on peripheral blood. The receptors stem from a human donor in a cohort sampled during active COVID-19.

The chain combines TRBV9 with TRBJ2-3; D ambiguous. The V and J ends lost 3 bases and 0 bases respectively, with 14 bases between them. There are 16 residues in the CDR3. Germline loops: CDR1 SGDLS, CDR2 YYNGEE. The CDR3 DNA reads TGTGCCAGCAGCGAAATGGGCTCCTATAGCACAGATACGCAGTATTTT. Encoded protein: CASSEMGSYSTDTQYF.

V usage is TRBV27 and J usage is TRBJ2-1; 7 bases map to TRBD1. The CDR3 has 12 residues. Germline V gene data show CDR1 as MNHEY and CDR2 as SMNVEV (reference sequence). The V gene end was trimmed by 6 bases and the J gene end by 7 bases; junction bases not matched to a gene: 3. This chain's CDR3 is CASRKQGNEQFF. Here the CDR3 DNA reads TGTGCCAGCAGGAAACAGGGGAATGAGCAGTTCTTC.

The table lists this clone with a count of one. This rearrangement joins TRBV18 to TRBJ2-1, with unresolved D. V was trimmed by 2 bases and J by 7 bases, leaving 9 bases between them. The CDR3 sequence is 13 residues long. The germline gives CDR1 KGHSH, CDR2 LQKENI. CDR3 in amino acids: CASSPGLDNEQFF. DNA for the CDR3: TGTGCCAGCTCACCAGGCCTTGATAATGAGCAGTTCTTC. Full variable domain (rest looked up from reference TRBV18 and TRBJ2-1): NAGVMQNPRHLVRRRGQEARLRCSPMKGHSHVYWYRQLPEEGLKFMVYLQKENIIDESGMPKERFSAEFPKEGPSILRIQQVVRGDSAAYFCASSPGLDNEQFFGPGTRLTVL.

The chain combines TRBV4-2 with TRBJ2-7, with a tentative D call TRBD1 (6 bases). Deletions cut 0 bases from V and 2 bases from J, with 11 bases between. The CDR3 consists of 15 residues. Germline assignment: CDR1 LGHNA and CDR2 YNFKEQ. This CDR3 reads CASSQDQGYTYEQYF. CDR3 DNA: TGTGCCAGCAGCCAAGATCAGGGGTATACCTACGAGCAGTACTTC.

This clone was counted once. The chain joins TRBV30 to TRBJ1-4; no reliable D call. From germline, CDR1 is GTSNPN and CDR2 SVGIG (reference sequence). V was trimmed by 0 bases and J by 0 bases, leaving 17 bases between them. The CDR3 is 18 residues long. The CDR3 coding sequence is TGTGCCTGGAGTGTCTCTTCTGATTTCCCGGCAACTAATGAAAAACTGTTTTTT. This encodes CAWSVSSDFPATNEKLFF.

With regard to this clone: One end of the junction is discordant with germline, which a read error may explain. The chain employs TRBV5-8 and TRBJ2-1; 11 bases fit TRBD2. CDR3 length: 14 amino acids. Looked up from germline, CDR1 is SGHTS and CDR2 is YDEGEE. The CDR3 loop is CASSLAASGGRRLF. CDR3 nucleotides: TGTGCCAGCAGCTTGGCGGCTAGCGGGGGGAGGAGGCTCTTC.

This clone is a singleton in its sample. The J gene is TRBJ2-2, the V gene TRBV7-9, with a tentative D call TRBD1 (6 bases). Trimming stripped 7 bases from V and 5 bases from J, with 11 bases between. In germline, CDR1 is SEHNR, CDR2 FQNEAQ (reference sequence). The CDR3 covers 13 residues. The chain's CDR3 is CASTGAGTGELFF. CDR3 DNA: TGTGCCAGCACAGGGGCCGGGACCGGGGAGCTGTTTTTT.

The chain has TRBV3-1 (or the pseudogene TRBV3-2) and TRBJ2-7, with 9 bases identical to TRBD2. J was trimmed by 4 bases and V by 2 bases; bases with no gene match: 3. This CDR3 has 14 residues. Germline CDR1 reads LGHDT; CDR2 reads YNNKEL (reference sequence). The CDR3 region has the DNA TGTGCCAGCAGCCAAATAGCGGGGGCGTACGAGCAGTACTTC. The encoded protein is CASSQIAGAYEQYF.

The chain couples TRBV6-6 to TRBJ2-7; D not certain. This CDR3 is built from 12 residues. V was pared by 6 bases and J by 7 bases, with 13 bases between. Germline V CDR1 and CDR2: MNHNY, SVGAGI (reference sequence). The CDR3, as DNA: TGTGCCAGCAGCACTGCCGGTGCGGAGCAGTACTTC. Protein product: CASSTAGAEQYF.

The gene calls are TRBV6-5 and TRBJ2-6, with D unresolved. The V end was cut by 0 bases, the J end by 4 bases, with 7 bases between. This CDR3 has 15 residues. Germline V gene data show CDR1 as MNHEY and CDR2 as SVGAGI. The CDR3 nucleotides are TGTGCCAGCAGTTACTCGGCACGAGGGGCCAACGTCCTGACTTTC. It translates to CASSYSARGANVLTF.

This chain joins TRBV24-1 and TRBJ2-3; D may be TRBD1 (6 bases). Germline assignment: CDR1 KGHDR and CDR2 SFDVKD. V was pared by 4 bases and J by 4 bases, with 14 bases between. CDR3 size: 15 residues. The CDR3 DNA is TGTGCCACCAGTGACCCACAGGGATTCGCAGATACGCAGTATTTT. This encodes CATSDPQGFADTQYF.

This clone was seen just once. J is TRBJ2-1 and V is TRBV20-1; possible D gene TRBD2, 5 bases. Trimming cost V 6 bases and J 8 bases, with 11 bases left between them. CDR1 DFQATT and CDR2 SNEGSKA come from the germline V gene (reference sequence). CDR3 length: 11 residues. Here the CDR3 reads CSAGLAHEQFF. DNA for the CDR3: TGCAGTGCAGGACTGGCTCATGAGCAGTTCTTC.

The chain joins TRBV11-3 to TRBJ2-5; D is possibly TRBD1 (5 bases). The CDR3 sequence is 14 residues long. Germline CDR1 SGHNT, CDR2 YENEEA. V was cut by 5 bases and J by 5 bases, with 15 bases left in between. CDR3 nucleotides: TGTGCCAGCAGCCCTCTCGGACAAGAGGAGACCCAGTACTTC. As protein: CASSPLGQEETQYF.

A single count supports this clone. The genes are TRBV3-1 (or the pseudogene TRBV3-2) and TRBJ1-1, with 7 bases fitting TRBD1. After removal of 4 bases from V and 1 base from J, the junction contained 6 bases not matched to a gene. The CDR3 runs 15 residues. Germline V gives CDR1 LGHDT, CDR2 YNNKEL (reference sequence). The CDR3 sequence is CASSPETGANTEAFF. As DNA, the CDR3 is TGTGCCAGCAGCCCCGAAACAGGGGCGAACACTGAAGCTTTCTTT.

The chain links TRBV9 to TRBJ1-1; tentatively, D is TRBD1 (5 bases). There are 15 residues in the CDR3. Germline V gene sequence: CDR1 SGDLS, CDR2 YYNGEE. V was cut by 0 bases and J by 5 bases, with 14 bases left in between. The CDR3 bases are TGTGCCAGCAGCGTAGTGGCAGGCCGGGGGACTGAAGCTTTCTTT. Its protein is CASSVVAGRGTEAFF.

The gene calls are TRBV4-2 and TRBJ1-5; D perhaps matches TRBD1 (5 bases). The V end was cut by 2 bases, the J end by 1 base, with 9 bases between. The CDR3 totals 15 residues. Germline V CDR1 and CDR2: LGHNA, YNFKEQ. The CDR3 DNA reads as TGTGCCAGCAGCCAACTTGCAGGGAGCAATCAGCCCCAGCATTTT. The encoded protein is CASSQLAGSNQPQHF.

The chain has TRBV19 and TRBJ2-7; 12 bases fit TRBD2. The V gene's germline CDR1 is LNHDA and CDR2 SQIVND (reference sequence). V gave up 6 bases and J gave up 2 bases; unmatched junction bases: 5. CDR3 length equals 15 residues. The CDR3 DNA reads as TGTGCCAGTAGAAGACTAGCGGGGGAGACCTACGAGCAGTACTTC. Its translation: CASRRLAGETYEQYF.

This clone was detected once. The chain joins TRBV5-4 to TRBJ2-3; the match to TRBD2 covers 9 bases. CDR3 length: 17 residues. With V trimmed by 1 base and J by 6 bases, 12 bases remained unmatched. CDR1 and CDR2 (germline): SGHNT, YYREEE (reference sequence). The CDR3 bases are TGTGCCAGCAGCTTGTTGGGCCGCGGGGGGGCAGGGGATACGCAGTATTTT. It is translated as CASSLLGRGGAGDTQYF.

The chain has TRBV5-1 and TRBJ2-5; weak D call: TRBD1 (9 bases). Looked up from germline, CDR1 is SGHRS and CDR2 is YFSETQ. Trimming left V 4 bases short and J 9 bases short, with 28 bases between. The CDR3 sequence is 17 residues long. Here the CDR3 DNA reads TGCGCCAGCAGCAGGGCCTCCGGGACAGGGCGGGGGGCGGCCCAGTACTTC. It specifies CASSRASGTGRGAAQYF.

This clone was counted once. The V and J genes are TRBV4-3 and TRBJ1-4; D remains ambiguous. V gave up 0 bases and J gave up 0 bases, with 11 bases separating them. Germline values: CDR1 LGHNA, CDR2 YSLEER. This CDR3 has 17 amino acids. The CDR3 DNA sequence: TGCGCCAGCAGCCAAGACGCCGGGTTCTCAACTAATGAAAAACTGTTTTTT. Translating gives CASSQDAGFSTNEKLFF.

The chain joins TRBV29-1 to TRBJ2-2; D might be TRBD2 (6 bases). The V gene lost 4 bases and the J gene lost 0 bases, with 9 bases spanning the gap. The CDR3 is made up of 14 amino acids. Germline values: CDR1 SQVTM, CDR2 ANQGSEA. The CDR3 region has the DNA TGCAGCGTTGTTGGCGGGGCGAACACCGGGGAGCTGTTTTTT. Its protein product is CSVVGGANTGELFF.